This is a list of T cell receptor beta chains from one sample in a study of metastatic and nonmetastatic thyroid tumors. Through MiXCR, TCRdb re-clonotyped the PCR reads. Of 35,000 to 45,000 clones in the sample, around 10% were seen once. Specimen: blood. Receptors originate from a male donor with papillary thyroid cancer or a benign thyroid nodule (not recorded which). Some clones in this sample may be carry-over from other donors' samples. CDR3s include the opening cysteine and the closing phenylalanine or tryptophan. A D gene is named only where the DNA matches it firmly. The size field is filled for only some rows; it gives once, few, many or a size class.

J gene	V gene	clone size	D gene	CDR3 protein	CDR3 DNA
TRBJ2-3	TRBV6-2/TRBV6-3	many	.	CASSYPRFRDTQYF	TGTGCCAGCAGTTATCCGAGGTTTAGGGATACGCAGTATTTT
TRBJ1-2	TRBV5-8	many	TRBD1	CASSRLDRGYGYTF	TGTGCCAGCAGCCGTCTCGACAGGGGTTATGGCTACACCTTC
TRBJ2-7	TRBV5-1	many	TRBD1	CASRQGADYEQYF	TGCGCCAGCCGACAGGGGGCGGATTACGAGCAGTACTTC
TRBJ1-1	TRBV4-3	many	.	CASSQGGGEKAFF	TGCGCCAGCAGCCAAGGGGGGGGCGAGAAAGCTTTCTTT
TRBJ2-5	TRBV18	once	.	CASSPYRVQETQYF	TGTGCCAGCTCCCCCTACAGGGTCCAAGAGACCCAGTACTTC
TRBJ2-5	TRBV20-1	many	TRBD2	CSARDPSLAGEETQYF	TGCAGTGCTAGAGACCCCAGTCTAGCGGGAGAAGAGACCCAGTACTTC
TRBJ2-3	TRBV29-1	many	TRBD1	CSVTGQATDTQYF	TGCAGCGTTACCGGACAGGCCACAGATACGCAGTATTTT
TRBJ2-6	TRBV11-1	many	TRBD2	CASSLTSGSGANVLTF	TGTGCCAGCAGTCTCACTAGCGGCTCTGGGGCCAACGTCCTGACTTTC
TRBJ2-7	TRBV6-4	.	.	CASSLLDASSYEQYF	TGTGCCAGCAGCCTGTTGGATGCTTCGTCCTACGAGCAGTACTTC
TRBJ2-5	TRBV19	many	TRBD1	CASSPDRVETQYF	TGTGCCAGTAGCCCGGACAGGGTGGAGACCCAGTACTTC
TRBJ2-1	TRBV20-1	.	TRBD2	CSATGTRGRTLTHNERFF	TGCAGTGCTACCGGGACTAGAGGGAGAACCCTAACCCACAATGAGCGGTTCTTC
TRBJ1-5	TRBV12-3/TRBV12-4	many	TRBD1	CASGPTGPSHQPQHF	TGTGCCAGCGGACCGACAGGGCCGTCCCATCAGCCCCAGCATTTT
TRBJ2-2	TRBV27	few	TRBD2	CASSLGGSTGELFF	TGTGCCAGCAGTTTAGGCGGGAGCACCGGGGAGCTGTTTTTT
TRBJ1-3	TRBV6-1	.	.	CASRATGRGPGNTIYF	TGTGCCAGCAGGGCCACCGGGAGAGGACCTGGAAACACAATATATTTT